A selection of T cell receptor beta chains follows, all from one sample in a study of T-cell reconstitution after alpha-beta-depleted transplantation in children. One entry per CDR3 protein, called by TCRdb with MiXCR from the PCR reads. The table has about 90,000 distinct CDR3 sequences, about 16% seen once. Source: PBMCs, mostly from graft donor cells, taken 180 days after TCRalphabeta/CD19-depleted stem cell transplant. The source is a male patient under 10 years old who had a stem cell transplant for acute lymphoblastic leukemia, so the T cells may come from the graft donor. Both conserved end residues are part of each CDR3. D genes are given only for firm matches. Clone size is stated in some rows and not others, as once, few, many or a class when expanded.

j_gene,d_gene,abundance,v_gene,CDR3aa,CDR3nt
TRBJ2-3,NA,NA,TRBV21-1,CASSKVPGGVPDTQYF,TGTGCCAGCAGCAAAGTCCCAGGGGGTGTACCAGATACGCAGTATTTT
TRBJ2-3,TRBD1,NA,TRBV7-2,CASSFPRGPYTDTQYF,TGTGCCAGCAGCTTTCCCAGGGGGCCCTACACAGATACGCAGTATTTT
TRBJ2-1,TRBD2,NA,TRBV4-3,CASSHPKTSAGYNEQFF,TGCGCCAGCAGCCACCCCAAGACTAGCGCGGGCTACAATGAGCAGTTCTTC
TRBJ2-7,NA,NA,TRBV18,CASSPGNTAYEQYF,TGTGCCAGCTCACCAGGGAACACCGCCTACGAGCAGTACTTC
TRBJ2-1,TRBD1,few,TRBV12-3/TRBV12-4,CASIPLGQGASNEQFF,TGTGCCAGCATTCCCCTGGGACAGGGGGCGAGCAATGAGCAGTTCTTC
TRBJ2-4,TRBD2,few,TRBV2,CASSPGLAAKNIQYF,TGTGCCAGCAGTCCAGGACTAGCGGCCAAAAACATTCAGTACTTC
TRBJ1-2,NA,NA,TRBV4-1,CASSQESGGTYGYTF,TGCGCCAGCAGCCAAGAATCGGGGGGCACCTATGGCTACACCTTC
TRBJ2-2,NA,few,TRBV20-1,CSAPFKGITGELFF,TGCAGTGCTCCTTTTAAGGGGATAACCGGGGAGCTGTTTTTT
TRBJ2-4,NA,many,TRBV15,CATSRDKDSWLAKNIQYF,TGTGCCACCAGCAGAGATAAAGACAGTTGGCTAGCCAAAAACATTCAGTACTTC
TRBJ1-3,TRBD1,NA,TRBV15,CATSREAGQARNTIYF,TGTGCCACCAGCAGAGAAGCGGGACAGGCTCGAAACACCATATATTTT
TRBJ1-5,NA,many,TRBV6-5,CASSSGDSNQPQHF,TGTGCCAGCAGTTCAGGGGATAGCAATCAGCCCCAGCATTTT
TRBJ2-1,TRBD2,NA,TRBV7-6,CASSWSGGSTYNEQFF,TGTGCCAGCAGCTGGAGCGGGGGGTCCACCTACAATGAGCAGTTCTTC
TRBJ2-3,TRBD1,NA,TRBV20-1,CSAIRPGTGSDTQYF,TGCAGTGCCATCAGACCCGGGACAGGGTCAGATACGCAGTATTTT
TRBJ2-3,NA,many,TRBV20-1,CSASGVGTDTQYF,TGCAGTGCTAGCGGGGTGGGCACAGATACGCAGTATTTT
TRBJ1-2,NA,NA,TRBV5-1,CASSFSDGYTF,TGCGCCAGCAGCTTCAGTGACGGCTACACCTTC
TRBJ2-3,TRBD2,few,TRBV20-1,CSARDAGGGGTDTQYF,TGCAGTGCTAGAGACGCGGGGGGTGGGGGAACAGATACGCAGTATTTT
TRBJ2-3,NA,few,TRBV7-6,CASSSTSTWGTDTQYF,TGTGCCAGCAGCAGCACTAGCACGTGGGGCACAGATACGCAGTATTTT
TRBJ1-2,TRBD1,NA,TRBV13,CASSSGQGAIDGYTF,TGTGCCAGCAGCAGCGGACAGGGGGCGATCGATGGCTACACCTTC
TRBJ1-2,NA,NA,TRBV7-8,CASSLFSQMNANYGYTF,TGTGCCAGCAGCTTATTCTCACAGATGAACGCTAACTATGGCTACACCTTC
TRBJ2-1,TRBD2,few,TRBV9,CASSSRGGRDNEQFF,TGTGCCAGCAGCTCACGGGGGGGCCGCGACAATGAGCAGTTCTTC
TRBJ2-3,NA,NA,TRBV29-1,CSADGRTRTDHTQYF,TGCAGCGCAGACGGACGGACACGTACCGATCATACGCAGTATTTT
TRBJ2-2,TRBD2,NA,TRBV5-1,CASSSPTSEDTGELFF,TGCGCCAGCAGCTCTCCGACTAGCGAGGACACCGGGGAGCTGTTTTTT
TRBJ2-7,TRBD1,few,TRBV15,CATSRGRRQGTGEQYF,TGTGCCACCAGCAGAGGACGCCGACAGGGAACGGGGGAGCAGTACTTC
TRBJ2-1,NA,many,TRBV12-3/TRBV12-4,CASSPGGGSYEQFF,TGTGCCAGCAGCCCAGGCGGGGGCTCCTATGAGCAGTTCTTC
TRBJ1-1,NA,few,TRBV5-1,CASSRVQGAENTEAFF,TGCGCCAGCAGCCGAGTCCAGGGTGCGGAAAACACTGAAGCTTTCTTT
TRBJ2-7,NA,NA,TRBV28,CASSSTARGTYEQYF,TGTGCCAGCAGCTCAACTGCCCGGGGAACCTACGAGCAGTACTTC
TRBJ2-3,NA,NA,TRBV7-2,CASSSGWGGTDTQYF,TGTGCCAGCAGCTCGGGTTGGGGGGGCACAGATACGCAGTATTTT
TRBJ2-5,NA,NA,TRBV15,CATSRGPDRTSWETQYF,TGTGCCACCAGCAGAGGTCCGGACCGAACCTCTTGGGAGACCCAGTACTTC
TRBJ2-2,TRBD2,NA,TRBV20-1,CSARDPGLAGLQGGELFF,TGCAGTGCTAGAGATCCCGGACTAGCGGGGCTTCAGGGCGGGGAGCTGTTTTTT
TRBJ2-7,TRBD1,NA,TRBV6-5,CASSYSLGQDPPYEQYF,TGTGCCAGCAGTTACTCCCTTGGACAGGATCCCCCCTACGAGCAGTACTTC
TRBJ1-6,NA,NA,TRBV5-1,CASSLGGRSGSYNSPLHF,TGCGCCAGCAGCTTGGGCGGCAGGTCAGGTTCCTATAATTCACCCCTCCACTTT
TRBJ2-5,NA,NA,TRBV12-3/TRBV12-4,CASSSGGPRETQYF,TGTGCCAGCAGTTCCGGGGGGCCCAGGGAGACCCAGTACTTC
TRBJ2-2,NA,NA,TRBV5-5,CASSSPQGQNTGELFF,TGTGCCAGCAGCTCCCCCCAGGGACAGAACACCGGGGAGCTGTTTTTT
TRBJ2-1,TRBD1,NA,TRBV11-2,CASSHSQGEGPPYNEQFF,TGTGCCAGCAGCCATTCTCAGGGGGAAGGGCCTCCCTACAATGAGCAGTTCTTC
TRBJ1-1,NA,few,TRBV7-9,CASSSTEGPWVTEAFF,TGTGCCAGCAGCTCGACAGAGGGGCCCTGGGTCACTGAAGCTTTCTTT
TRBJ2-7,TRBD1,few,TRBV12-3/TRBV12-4,CASSTDGQGAKQYF,TGTGCCAGCAGCACGGACGGACAGGGGGCGAAACAGTACTTC
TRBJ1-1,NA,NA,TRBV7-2,CASSEILNTEAFF,TGTGCCAGCAGCGAAATTCTGAACACTGAAGCTTTCTTT
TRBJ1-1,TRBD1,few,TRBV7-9,CASSLQTGTGVAFF,TGTGCCAGCAGCTTACAAACCGGGACAGGGGTGGCTTTCTTT
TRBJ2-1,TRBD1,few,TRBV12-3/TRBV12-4,CASSPDRGPYNEQFF,TGTGCCAGCAGTCCGGACAGGGGTCCCTACAATGAGCAGTTCTTC
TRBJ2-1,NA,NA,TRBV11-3,CASSGSGSSYNEQFF,TGTGCCAGCAGCGGGAGCGGCAGCTCCTACAATGAGCAGTTCTTC
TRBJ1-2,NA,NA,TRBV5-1,CASREIGWRSYGYTF,TGCGCCAGCAGAGAAATAGGCTGGAGATCCTATGGCTACACCTTC
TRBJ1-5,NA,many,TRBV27,CASSQVGPQPQHF,TGTGCCAGCAGTCAAGTCGGGCCTCAGCCCCAGCATTTT
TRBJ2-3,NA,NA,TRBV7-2,CASSFALSDTQYF,TGTGCCAGCAGCTTCGCCTTGTCGGATACGCAGTATTTT
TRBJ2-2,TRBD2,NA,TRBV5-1,CASSLGTSNTGELFF,TGCGCCAGCAGCTTAGGGACTAGCAACACCGGGGAGCTGTTTTTT
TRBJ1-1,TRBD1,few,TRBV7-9,CASSAYSSTGDLRAFF,TGTGCCAGCAGCGCCTATTCTAGTACAGGGGACCTGCGAGCTTTCTTT
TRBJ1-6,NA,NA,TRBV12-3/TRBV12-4,CASTSRSRSYNSPLHF,TGTGCCAGCACCTCCCGTTCCCGCTCCTATAATTCACCCCTCCACTTT
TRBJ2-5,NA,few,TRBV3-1,CASSRTLSSGQIQETQYF,TGTGCCAGCAGCCGGACGTTGTCCTCAGGACAGATCCAAGAGACCCAGTACTTC
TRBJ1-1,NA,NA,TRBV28,CASSLRGWANTEAFF,TGTGCCAGCAGTCTCCGGGGTTGGGCGAACACTGAAGCTTTCTTT
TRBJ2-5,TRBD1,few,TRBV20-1,CSPPQGEETQYF,TGCAGTCCCCCACAGGGGGAAGAGACCCAGTACTTC
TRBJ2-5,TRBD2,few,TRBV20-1,CSAQSGGAGETQYF,TGCAGTGCTCAAAGCGGGGGGGCGGGTGAGACCCAGTACTTC
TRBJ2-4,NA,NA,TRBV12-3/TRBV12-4,CASSFHGLLAKNIQYF,TGTGCCAGCAGTTTTCATGGTTTACTAGCCAAAAACATTCAGTACTTC
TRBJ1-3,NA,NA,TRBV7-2,CASSLAPRGVSGNTIYF,TGTGCCAGCAGCTTAGCCCCAAGGGGAGTCTCTGGAAACACCATATATTTT
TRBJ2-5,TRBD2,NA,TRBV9,CASSVAPAGGDLSQYF,TGTGCCAGCAGCGTAGCCCCAGCGGGGGGGGATTTGTCCCAGTACTTC
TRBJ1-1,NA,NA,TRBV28,CASSRRTSGTEAFF,TGTGCCAGCAGTCGCAGGACCTCGGGCACTGAAGCTTTCTTT
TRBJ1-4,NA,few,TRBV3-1,CASSPTGRTNEKLFF,TGTGCCAGCAGCCCAACAGGGAGGACTAATGAAAAACTGTTTTTT